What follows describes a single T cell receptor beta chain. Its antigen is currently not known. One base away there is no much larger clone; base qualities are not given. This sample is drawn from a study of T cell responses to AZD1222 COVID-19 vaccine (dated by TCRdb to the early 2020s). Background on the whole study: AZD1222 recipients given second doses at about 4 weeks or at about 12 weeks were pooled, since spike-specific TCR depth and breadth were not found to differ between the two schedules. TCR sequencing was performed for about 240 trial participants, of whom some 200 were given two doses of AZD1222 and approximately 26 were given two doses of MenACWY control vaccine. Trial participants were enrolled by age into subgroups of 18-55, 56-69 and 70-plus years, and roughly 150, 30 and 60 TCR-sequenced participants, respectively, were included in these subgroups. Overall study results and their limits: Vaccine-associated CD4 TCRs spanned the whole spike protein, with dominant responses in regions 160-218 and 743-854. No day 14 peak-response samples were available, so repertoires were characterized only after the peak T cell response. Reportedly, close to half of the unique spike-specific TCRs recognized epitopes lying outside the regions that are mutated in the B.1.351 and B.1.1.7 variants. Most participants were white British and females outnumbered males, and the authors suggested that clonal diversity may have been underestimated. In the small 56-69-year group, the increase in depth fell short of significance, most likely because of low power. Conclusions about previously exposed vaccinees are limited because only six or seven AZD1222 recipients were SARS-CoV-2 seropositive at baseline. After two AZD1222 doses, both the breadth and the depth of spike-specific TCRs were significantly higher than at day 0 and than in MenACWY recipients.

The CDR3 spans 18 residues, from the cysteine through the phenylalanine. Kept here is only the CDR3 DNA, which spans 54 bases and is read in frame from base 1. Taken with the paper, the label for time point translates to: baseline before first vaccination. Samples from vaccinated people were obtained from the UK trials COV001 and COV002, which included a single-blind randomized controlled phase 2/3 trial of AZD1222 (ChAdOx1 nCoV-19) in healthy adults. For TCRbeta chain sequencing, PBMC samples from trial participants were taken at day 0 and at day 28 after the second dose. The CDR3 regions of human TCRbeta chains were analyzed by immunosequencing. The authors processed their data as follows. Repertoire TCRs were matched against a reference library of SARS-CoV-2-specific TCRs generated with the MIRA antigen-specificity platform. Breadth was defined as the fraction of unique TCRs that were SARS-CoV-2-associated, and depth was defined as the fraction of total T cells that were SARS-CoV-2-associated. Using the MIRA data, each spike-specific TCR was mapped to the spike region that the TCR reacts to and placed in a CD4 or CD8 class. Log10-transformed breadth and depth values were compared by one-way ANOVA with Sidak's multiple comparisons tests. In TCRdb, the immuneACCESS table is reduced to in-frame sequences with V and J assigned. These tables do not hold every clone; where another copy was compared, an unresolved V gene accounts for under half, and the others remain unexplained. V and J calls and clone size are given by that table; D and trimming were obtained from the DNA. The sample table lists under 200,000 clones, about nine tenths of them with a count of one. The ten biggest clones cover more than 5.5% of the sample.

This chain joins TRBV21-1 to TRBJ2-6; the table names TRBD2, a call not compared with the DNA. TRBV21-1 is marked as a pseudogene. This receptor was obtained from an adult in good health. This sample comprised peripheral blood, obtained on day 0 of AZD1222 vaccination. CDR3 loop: CASSKEYIPGSGANVLTF. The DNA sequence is TGTGCCAGCAGCAAAGAGTATATTCCGGGCTCTGGGGCCAACGTCCTGACTTTC.